The next 32 T cell receptor beta chains were all read from a single sample in a study of CD8 T cells in ankylosing spondylitis. TCRdb recomputed calls from the 5' RACE reads with MiXCR, one row per CDR3 protein. This table has fewer than 35,000 distinct CDR3 sequences, around 30% appearing once. Input material: synovial fluid, either unsorted or a sorted T cell fraction (not recorded which). The receptors derive from a male donor with ankylosing spondylitis.

The V and J genes are TRBV5-1 and TRBJ2-2; D is undetermined. Looked up from germline, CDR1 is SGHRS and CDR2 is YFSETQ. Trimming stripped 5 bases from V and 1 base from J, with 3 bases between. The CDR3 loop spans 12 amino acids. The CDR3 DNA follows: TGCGCCAGCAGGGAGAACACCGGGGAGCTGTTTTTT. Its translation is CASRENTGELFF. Using reference TRBV5-1 and TRBJ2-2 for the parts outside the CDR3, the full variable domain is KAGVTQTPRYLIKTRGQQVTLSCSPISGHRSVSWYQQTPGQGLQFLFEYFSETQRNKGNFPGRFSGRQFSNSRSEMNVSTLELGDSALYLCASRENTGELFFGEGSRLTVL.

This clonotype was seen only once. The V gene is TRBV12-5, the J gene TRBJ2-1, with 8 bases that match TRBD2. Germline trimming cut 3 bases from V and 7 bases from J; bases unmatched to any gene: 8. CDR3 size: 15 residues. Germline CDR1 and CDR2: LGHNT and FRNRAP. Here the CDR3 reads CASGFLREGGNEQFF. In DNA, the CDR3 is TGTGCTAGTGGTTTTCTCCGGGAGGGGGGGAATGAGCAGTTCTTC.

This clonotype turned up a few times. V and J are TRBV11-2 and TRBJ1-6; D is undetermined. The CDR3 runs 14 residues. Trimming cost V 4 bases and J 6 bases, with 10 bases left between them. Germline CDR1 reads SGHAT; CDR2 reads FQNNGV. The CDR3 spells CASSSRVGNSPLHF. The CDR3 DNA is TGTGCCAGCAGCTCTAGGGTCGGTAATTCACCCCTCCACTTT.

The V call is TRBV7-2, the J call TRBJ2-1; 11 nucleotides agree with TRBD2. V was pared by 1 base and J by 9 bases, with 5 bases of the junction left unmatched. The CDR3 has 15 residues. Germline assignment: CDR1 SGHTA and CDR2 FQGNSA. In DNA form, the CDR3 reads TGTGCCAGCAGCTTAGTAGCGGGAGGGCTATTTGAGCAGTTCTTC. Translated, it gives CASSLVAGGLFEQFF.

In its sample, this clonotype was seen a few times. This rearrangement joins TRBV28 to TRBJ1-6, with a possible D match to TRBD1 (5 bases). Per germline, CDR1 MDHEN and CDR2 SYDVKM. Trimming took 4 bases from V and 2 from J, leaving 9 bases between them. This CDR3 comprises 15 residues. CDR3 protein: CASSSPRAYNSPLHF. CDR3 nucleotide sequence: TGTGCCAGCAGTTCTCCCAGGGCCTATAATTCACCCCTCCACTTT.

V gene TRBV18 combines with J gene TRBJ2-7; no clear D gene. V lost 0 bases, J lost 10 bases, and 16 bases lay in between. The length of the CDR3 is 14 residues. Germline V CDR1 and CDR2: KGHSH, LQKENI. The CDR3 DNA reads TGTGCCAGCTCACCACCTTTATTCCAATTGGGTCAGTACGTC. Encoded protein: CASSPPLFQLGQYV.

The rearrangement links TRBV4-2 to TRBJ1-6; perhaps TRBD1 as D (6 bases). Looked up from germline, CDR1 is LGHNA and CDR2 is YNFKEQ. Trimming left V 1 base short and J 14 bases short, with 21 bases between. The CDR3 runs to 16 residues. CDR3 coding DNA: TGTGCCAGCAGCCAAGCTAACAGGGTATTTCGATCAACCCTCCACTTT. This codes for CASSQANRVFRSTLHF.

This clonotype was recorded at least ten times. The rearrangement uses TRBV14 and TRBJ1-5; the D gene is possibly TRBD1 (5 bases). With 0 bases removed from V and 0 bases from J, the gap between germline ends came to 9 bases. Germline V gene sequence: CDR1 SGHDN, CDR2 FVKESK. This CDR3 region has 16 residues. The CDR3: CASSQDLDSSNQPQHF. CDR3 sequence (DNA): TGTGCCAGCAGCCAAGACCTAGACAGTAGCAATCAGCCCCAGCATTTT.

CDR3 loop: CASSLGQGNYGYTF. CDR3 in DNA: TGTGCCAGCAGCTTAGGTCAGGGTAACTATGGCTACACCTTC. V usage is TRBV7-9 and J usage is TRBJ1-2; D is perhaps TRBD1 (5 bases). The CDR3 spans 14 residues. CDR1 and CDR2 from the germline V gene are SEHNR and FQNEAQ (reference sequence). Trimming cost V 1 base and J 1 base, with 7 bases left between them.

The rearrangement uses TRBV5-1 and TRBJ1-1; 9 bases agree with TRBD1. Germline values: CDR1 SGHRS, CDR2 YFSETQ. The V and J ends lost 4 bases and 0 bases, in that order; junction bases with no gene match: 10. This CDR3 is built from 17 residues. The CDR3 DNA reads as TGCGCCAGCAGCGACCCCCCCGGGACAGGGTTGAACACTGAAGCTTTCTTT. This sequence encodes CASSDPPGTGLNTEAFF.

V usage is TRBV3-1 and J usage is TRBJ1-1; perhaps TRBD1 as D (5 bases). V lost 4 bases and J 4 bases, leaving 10 bases between the germline ends. Germline CDR1 reads LGHDT; CDR2 reads YNNKEL (reference sequence). This CDR3 is 13 amino acids long. DNA of the CDR3: TGTGCCAGCAGCCCGACAGCTATCACTGAAGCTTTCTTT. Its protein product is CASSPTAITEAFF.

The chain joins TRBV20-1 to TRBJ2-7, with TRBD1 matching over 8 bases. The V and J ends lost 1 base and 0 bases, in that order; junction bases with no gene match: 8. The CDR3 sequence is 16 residues long. The germline V gene has CDR1 DFQATT and CDR2 SNEGSKA (reference sequence). In nucleotides, the CDR3 is TGCAGTGCTAGAGGGACAGGGATTTTGGGCTCCTACGAGCAGTACTTC. It specifies CSARGTGILGSYEQYF.

In this sample, this clonotype turned up a few times. The chain carries TRBV5-6 and TRBJ2-1; 10 bases are shared with TRBD1. Germline assignment: CDR1 SGHDT and CDR2 YYEEEE. CDR3 length equals 13 residues. The ends lost 3 bases at V and 9 bases at J; junction bases unmatched: 3. As DNA, the CDR3 is TGTGCCAGCAGCTGGGACAGGGGATTTGAGCAGTTCTTC. Its protein is CASSWDRGFEQFF.

The rearrangement uses TRBV7-2 and TRBJ2-1; tentatively, D is TRBD2 (5 bases). Germline V gene data show CDR1 as SGHTA and CDR2 as FQGNSA. The CDR3 consists of 12 residues. V was shortened by 4 bases and J by 10 bases, with 11 bases between the two germline ends. The CDR3 DNA reads TGTGCCAGCAGCTCCATTACGGGAGAGCAGTTCTTC. This translates into CASSSITGEQFF.

Only one count was recorded for this clonotype. V gene TRBV20-1 combines with J gene TRBJ1-3; D is uncertain. V was clipped by 0 bases and J by 3 bases, with 15 bases between them. The CDR3 runs to 16 residues. CDR1 DFQATT and CDR2 SNEGSKA come from the germline V gene (reference sequence). CDR3 bases: TGCAGTGCTAGAGATCGGACCGGAGAAAATGGAAACACCATATATTTT. Translating it yields CSARDRTGENGNTIYF.

At least ten counts were recorded for this clonotype. This rearrangement joins TRBV7-9 to TRBJ2-7; D is possibly TRBD1 (5 bases). The V and J ends lost 6 bases and 6 bases respectively, with 18 bases between them. The CDR3 extends over 14 amino acids. Germline lookup yields CDR1 SEHNR and CDR2 FQNEAQ (reference sequence). The CDR3 sequence: CASSPWEQAGEQYF. The CDR3 region has the DNA TGTGCCAGCAGTCCGTGGGAACAGGCCGGCGAGCAGTACTTC.

This clonotype is large. The chain's CDR3 is CASTQSNTGELFF. CDR3 coding DNA: TGTGCCAGCACACAATCGAACACCGGGGAGCTGTTTTTT. The chain links TRBV7-9 to TRBJ2-2; no clear D gene. Trimming cost V 7 bases and J 0 bases, with 6 bases left between them. There are 13 residues in the CDR3. Germline V gene lookup returns CDR1 SEHNR and CDR2 FQNEAQ (reference sequence). The full variable domain, rest sourced from reference TRBV7-9 and TRBJ2-2, is DTGVSQNPRHKITKRGQNVTFRCDPISEHNRLYWYRQTLGQGPEFLTYFQNEAQLEKSRLLSDRFSAERPKGSFSTLEIQRTEQGDSAMYLCASTQSNTGELFFGEGSRLTVL.

This clonotype was recorded only once. J is TRBJ1-5 and V is TRBV20-1; D is possibly TRBD1 (5 bases). V lost 4 bases and J lost 1, with 14 bases in between. Per germline, CDR1 DFQATT and CDR2 SNEGSKA (reference sequence). This CDR3 has 15 residues. CDR3 bases: TGCAGTGCTAAGAGGGGACCGATCAGCAATCAGCCCCAGCATTTT. Amino acids: CSAKRGPISNQPQHF.

This clonotype was found a few times. The V call is TRBV30, the J call TRBJ1-5; 9 nucleotides align to TRBD1. Germline-derived CDR1 and CDR2 are GTSNPN and SVGIG (reference sequence). V was pared by 7 bases and J by 2 bases, with 6 bases of the junction left unmatched. The CDR3 runs 14 residues. Written as DNA, the CDR3 is TGTGCCTACACACAGGGGGCTGGCAATCAGCCCCAGCATTTT. Amino acid sequence: CAYTQGAGNQPQHF.

The chain uses TRBV6-1 and TRBJ2-1, with 11 bases matching TRBD2. Germline V gene lookup returns CDR1 MNHNS and CDR2 SASEGT. This CDR3 contains 13 residues. The trim removed 7 bases at V and 9 bases at J, leaving 5 bases unmatched. Here the CDR3 reads CASTVAGGREQFF. CDR3 nucleotides: TGTGCCAGCACCGTAGCGGGAGGGCGTGAGCAGTTCTTC.

The chain carries TRBV20-1 and TRBJ2-7; 9 bases align to TRBD1. Trimming removed 6 bases from V and 2 bases from J; junction bases left unmatched: 8. This CDR3 region has 14 residues. In germline, CDR1 is DFQATT, CDR2 SNEGSKA (reference sequence). CDR3 in DNA: TGCAGTGCGAAACAGGGGGCGACAGCCTACGAGCAGTACTTC. Protein product: CSAKQGATAYEQYF.

This clonotype was detected many times. The V gene is TRBV10-3, the J gene TRBJ2-2, with TRBD1 matching over 9 bases. Germline CDR1 ENHRY, CDR2 SYGVKD. This CDR3 spans 16 amino acids. Trimming took 2 bases from V and 2 from J; bases not matched to a gene: 3. The CDR3 protein is CAISEPGQGNTGELFF. DNA for the CDR3: TGTGCCATCAGTGAGCCGGGACAGGGAAACACCGGGGAGCTGTTTTTT.

The table lists this clonotype with many counts. The chain links TRBV7-9 to TRBJ1-1; no clear D. This CDR3 spans 17 amino acids. Looked up from germline, CDR1 is SEHNR and CDR2 is FQNEAQ (reference sequence). The V end was cut by 0 bases, the J end by 0 bases, with 14 bases between. The CDR3 sequence: CASSLALGGSMNTEAFF. Here the CDR3 DNA reads TGTGCCAGCAGCTTAGCCTTAGGAGGATCCATGAACACTGAAGCTTTCTTT.

This clonotype occurred a few times. J is TRBJ2-7 and V is TRBV19; TRBD1 is a possible D gene (5 bases). CDR1 is LNHDA and CDR2 is SQIVND in the germline V gene (reference sequence). This CDR3 has 15 amino acids. The V gene lost 4 bases and the J gene lost 0 bases, with 13 bases spanning the gap. The CDR3 spells CASSTDNYHSYEQYF. CDR3 DNA: TGTGCCAGTAGTACGGACAACTATCACTCCTACGAGCAGTACTTC. Using reference TRBV19 and TRBJ2-7 for the parts outside the CDR3, the full variable domain is DGGITQSPKYLFRKEGQNVTLSCEQNLNHDAMYWYRQDPGQGLRLIYYSQIVNDFQKGDIAEGYSVSREKKESFPLTVTSAQKNPTAFYLCASSTDNYHSYEQYFGPGTRLTVT.

V usage is TRBV7-8 and J usage is TRBJ2-3, with 13 nucleotides matching TRBD2. J was trimmed by 5 bases and V by 8 bases; bases with no gene match: 7. The CDR3 is 15 residues long. Germline V gene lookup returns CDR1 SGHVS and CDR2 FQNEAQ. The CDR3 here is CASRPGLAGLDTQYF. The CDR3 region has the DNA TGTGCCAGCCGACCGGGACTAGCGGGATTAGATACGCAGTATTTT.

CDR3: CASSPETGLGSPLHF. The DNA for the CDR3 is TGTGCCAGCAGCCCCGAGACAGGGCTGGGCTCACCCCTCCACTTT. The chain carries TRBV7-2 and TRBJ1-6; 7 nucleotides line up with TRBD1. V lost 5 bases to trimming and J lost 10 bases; unmatched junction nucleotides: 11. Per germline, CDR1 SGHTA and CDR2 FQGNSA. The CDR3 contains 15 residues. The full variable domain, completed using reference TRBV7-2 and TRBJ1-6, is GAGVSQSPSNKVTEKGKDVELRCDPISGHTALYWYRQSLGQGLEFLIYFQGNSAPDKSGLPSDRFSAERTGGSVSTLTIQRTQQEDSAVYLCASSPETGLGSPLHFGNGTRLTVT.

This clonotype appeared a single time. The V gene is TRBV5-1, the J gene TRBJ1-1; D uncertain. This CDR3 contains 13 residues. The V gene's germline CDR1 is SGHRS and CDR2 YFSETQ. Trimming left V 0 bases short and J 4 bases short, with 7 bases between. The CDR3 DNA reads TGCGCCAGCAGCTTGGGGGAGGTCACTGAAGCTTTCTTT. Translation: CASSLGEVTEAFF.

This clonotype was counted at least ten times. This chain links TRBV12-3 or TRBV12-4 with TRBJ2-3; D uncertain. The V end lost 1 base, the J end lost 3 bases, and 5 bases lay between the germline ends. CDR3 length equals 13 residues. The CDR3 spells CASSLGVTDTQYF. The CDR3 bases are TGTGCCAGCAGTTTAGGAGTTACAGATACGCAGTATTTT.

A few counts support this clonotype. The chain uses TRBV9 and TRBJ1-1; 7 bases fit TRBD1. V lost 0 bases to trimming and J lost 2 bases; unmatched junction nucleotides: 10. This CDR3 has 17 amino acids. CDR1 is SGDLS and CDR2 is YYNGEE in the germline V gene. The CDR3 nucleotides are TGTGCCAGCAGCGTAGATATACACAGGGGATACAACACTGAAGCTTTCTTT. Translated: CASSVDIHRGYNTEAFF.

V gene TRBV9 combines with J gene TRBJ2-1; no firm D call. CDR1 and CDR2 from the germline V gene are SGDLS and YYNGEE. Trimming removed 4 bases at V and 4 bases at J, with 9 bases between. The CDR3 covers 13 residues. CDR3 sequence (DNA): TGTGCCAGCAGCCCCCCCGGATACAATGAGCAGTTCTTC. Its translation is CASSPPGYNEQFF.

Only a few counts were recorded for this clonotype. The chain links TRBV18 to TRBJ2-7, with D unclear. Germline values: CDR1 KGHSH, CDR2 LQKENI. Deletions cut 0 bases from V and 3 bases from J, with 6 bases between. This CDR3 has 13 amino acids. CDR3 in amino acids: CASSPPSSYEQYV. The CDR3 DNA reads TGTGCCAGCTCACCACCTTCCAGCTACGAGCAGTACGTC.

This clonotype was seen a handful of times. CDR3 residues: CASSPTGTGLYRGEQYF. DNA of the CDR3: TGTGCCAGCAGCCCTACAGGGACAGGGCTTTACCGGGGAGAGCAGTACTTC. The V gene is TRBV7-6, the J gene TRBJ2-7; 9 bases fit TRBD1. Trimming removed 5 bases from V and 7 bases from J; junction bases left unmatched: 18. Germline V gene sequence: CDR1 SGHVS, CDR2 FNYEAQ. This CDR3 has 17 residues.